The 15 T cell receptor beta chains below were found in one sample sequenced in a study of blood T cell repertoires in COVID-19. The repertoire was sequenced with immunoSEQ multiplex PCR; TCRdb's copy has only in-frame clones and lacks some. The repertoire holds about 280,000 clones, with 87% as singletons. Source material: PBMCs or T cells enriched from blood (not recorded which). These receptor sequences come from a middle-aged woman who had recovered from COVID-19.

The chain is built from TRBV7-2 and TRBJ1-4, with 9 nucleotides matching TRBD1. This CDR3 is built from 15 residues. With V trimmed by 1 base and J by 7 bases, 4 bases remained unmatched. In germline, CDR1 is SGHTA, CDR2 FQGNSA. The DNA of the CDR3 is TGTGCCAGCAGCTTAGGGTACAGGGGGCGTGAAAAACTGTTTTTT. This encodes CASSLGYRGREKLFF.

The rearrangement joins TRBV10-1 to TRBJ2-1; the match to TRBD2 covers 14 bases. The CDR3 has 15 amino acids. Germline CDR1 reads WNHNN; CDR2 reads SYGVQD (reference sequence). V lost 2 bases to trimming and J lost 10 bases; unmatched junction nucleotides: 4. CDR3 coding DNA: TGCGCCAGCAGTGAGGGGGGACTAGCGGGAGTCGAGCAGTTCTTC. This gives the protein CASSEGGLAGVEQFF.

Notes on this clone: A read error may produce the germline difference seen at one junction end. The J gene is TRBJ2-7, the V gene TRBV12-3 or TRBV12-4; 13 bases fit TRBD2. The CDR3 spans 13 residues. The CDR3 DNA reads TGTGCCAGCCGACTAGCGGGAGGCCCCGAGCGGTACTTC. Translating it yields CASRLAGGPERYF.

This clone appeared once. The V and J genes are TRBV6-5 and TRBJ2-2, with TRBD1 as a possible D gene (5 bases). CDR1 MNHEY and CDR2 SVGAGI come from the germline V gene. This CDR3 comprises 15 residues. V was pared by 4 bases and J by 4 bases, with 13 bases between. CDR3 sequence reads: CASSWGSLGTGELFF. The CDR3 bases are TGTGCCAGCAGTTGGGGCAGTTTGGGCACCGGGGAGCTGTTTTTT.

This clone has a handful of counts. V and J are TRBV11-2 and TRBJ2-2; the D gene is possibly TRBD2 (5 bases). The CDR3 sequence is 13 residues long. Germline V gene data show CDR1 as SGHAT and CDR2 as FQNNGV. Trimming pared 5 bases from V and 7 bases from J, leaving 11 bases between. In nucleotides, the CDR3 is TGTGCCAGCAGCAATAGGGAGATCGGGGAGCTGTTTTTT. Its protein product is CASSNREIGELFF.

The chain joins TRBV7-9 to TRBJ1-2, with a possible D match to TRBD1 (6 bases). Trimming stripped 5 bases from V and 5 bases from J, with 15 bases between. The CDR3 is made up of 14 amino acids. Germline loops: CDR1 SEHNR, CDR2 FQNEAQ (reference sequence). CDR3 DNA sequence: TGTGCCAGCAGCACCGGGCAGGGGCCTTATGGCTACACCTTC. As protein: CASSTGQGPYGYTF.

The CDR3 sequence: CASSRTGETQYF. CDR3 bases: TGTGCCAGCAGCCGGACAGGGGAGACCCAGTACTTC. The J gene is TRBJ2-5, the V gene TRBV12-3 or TRBV12-4; 8 nucleotides line up with TRBD1. The CDR3 covers 12 residues. The V gene end was trimmed by 6 bases and the J gene end by 5 bases; junction bases not matched to a gene: 2.

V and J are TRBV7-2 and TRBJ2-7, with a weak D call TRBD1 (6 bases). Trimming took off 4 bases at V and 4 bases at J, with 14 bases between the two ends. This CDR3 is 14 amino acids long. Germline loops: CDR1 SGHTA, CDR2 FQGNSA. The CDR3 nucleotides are TGTGCCAGCAGCTACCCGGGCAGGGGTTACGAGCAGTACTTC. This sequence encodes CASSYPGRGYEQYF.

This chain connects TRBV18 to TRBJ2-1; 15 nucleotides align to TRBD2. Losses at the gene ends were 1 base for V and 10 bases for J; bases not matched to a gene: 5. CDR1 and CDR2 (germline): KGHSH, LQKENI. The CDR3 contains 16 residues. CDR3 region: CASSPRLGLAGGEQFF. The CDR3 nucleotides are TGTGCCAGCTCACCACGACTCGGACTAGCGGGAGGGGAGCAGTTCTTC.

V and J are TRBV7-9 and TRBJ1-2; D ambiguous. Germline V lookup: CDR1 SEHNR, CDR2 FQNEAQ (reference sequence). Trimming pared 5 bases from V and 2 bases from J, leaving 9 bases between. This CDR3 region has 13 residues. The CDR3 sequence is CASSDTTNYGYTF. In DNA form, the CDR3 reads TGTGCCAGCAGCGATACAACAAACTATGGCTACACCTTC.

This CDR3 is CASSQEWTSGREANEQFF. Written as DNA, the CDR3 is TGTGCCAGCAGCCAAGAGTGGACTAGCGGGAGGGAAGCGAATGAGCAGTTCTTC. The chain links TRBV3-1 (or the pseudogene TRBV3-2) to TRBJ2-1, with 15 positions matching TRBD2. CDR1 and CDR2 (germline): LGHDT, YNNKEL (reference sequence). CDR3 size: 18 residues. J lost 7 bases, V lost 0 bases, and 7 bases had no gene match.

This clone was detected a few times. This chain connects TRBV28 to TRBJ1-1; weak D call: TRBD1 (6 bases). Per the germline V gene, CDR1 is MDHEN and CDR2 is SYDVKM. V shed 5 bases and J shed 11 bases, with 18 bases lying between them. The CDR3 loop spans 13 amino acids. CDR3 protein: CASSPIPGTLAFF. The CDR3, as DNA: TGTGCCAGCAGTCCTATACCCGGGACATTGGCTTTCTTT.

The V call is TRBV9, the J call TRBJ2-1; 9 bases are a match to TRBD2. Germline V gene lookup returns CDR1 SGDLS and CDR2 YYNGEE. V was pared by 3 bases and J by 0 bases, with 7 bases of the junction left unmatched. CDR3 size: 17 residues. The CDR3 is CASSGRLAGVSYNEQFF. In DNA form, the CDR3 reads TGTGCCAGCAGCGGAAGGTTAGCGGGAGTCTCCTACAATGAGCAGTTCTTC.

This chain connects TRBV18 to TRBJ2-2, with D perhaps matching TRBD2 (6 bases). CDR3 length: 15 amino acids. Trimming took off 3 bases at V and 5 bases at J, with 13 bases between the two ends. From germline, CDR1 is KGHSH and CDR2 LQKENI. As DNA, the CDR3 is TGTGCCAGCTCACCGGCATCGGGGGTTACCGGGGAGCTGTTTTTT. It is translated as CASSPASGVTGELFF.

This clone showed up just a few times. CDR3 DNA sequence: TGTGCCAGCAGTCCCGGGGGTGAGCAGTTCTTC. It yields the protein CASSPGGEQFF. The V and J genes are TRBV12-3 or TRBV12-4 and TRBJ2-1; D possibly corresponds to TRBD2 (6 bases). V lost 5 bases and J lost 9, with 8 bases in between. The CDR3 totals 11 residues.